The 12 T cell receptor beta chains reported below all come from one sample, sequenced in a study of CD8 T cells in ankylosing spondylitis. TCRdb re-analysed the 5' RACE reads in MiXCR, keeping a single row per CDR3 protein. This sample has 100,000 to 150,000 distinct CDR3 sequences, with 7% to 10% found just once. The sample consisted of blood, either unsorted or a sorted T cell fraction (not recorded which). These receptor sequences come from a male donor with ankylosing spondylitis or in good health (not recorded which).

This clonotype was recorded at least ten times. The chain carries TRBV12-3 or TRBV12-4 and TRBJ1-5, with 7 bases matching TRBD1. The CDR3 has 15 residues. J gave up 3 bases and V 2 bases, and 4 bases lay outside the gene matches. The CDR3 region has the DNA TGTGCCAGCAGTTTAATGGGGACAGTCAATCAGCCCCAGCATTTT. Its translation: CASSLMGTVNQPQHF.

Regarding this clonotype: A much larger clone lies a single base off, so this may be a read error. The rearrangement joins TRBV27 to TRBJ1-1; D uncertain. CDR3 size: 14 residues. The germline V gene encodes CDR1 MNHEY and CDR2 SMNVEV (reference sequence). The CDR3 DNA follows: TGTGCCACCAGTTTGCGGGAAGGTGTCACTGAAGCTTTCTTT. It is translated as CATSLREGVTEAFF.

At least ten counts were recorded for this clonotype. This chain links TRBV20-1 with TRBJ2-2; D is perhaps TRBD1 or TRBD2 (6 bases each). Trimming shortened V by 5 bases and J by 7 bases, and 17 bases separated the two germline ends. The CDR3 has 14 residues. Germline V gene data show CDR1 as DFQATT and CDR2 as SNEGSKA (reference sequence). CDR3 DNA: TGCAGTGCTCGGATCGACGGGGGCGGCGGGGAGCTGTTTTTT. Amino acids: CSARIDGGGGELFF.

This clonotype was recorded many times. The CDR3 DNA follows: TGTGCCACCGAAATGGCAGCTACAGATACGCAGTATTTT. Amino acid sequence: CATEMAATDTQYF. J is TRBJ2-3 and V is TRBV7-2; unclear D gene. Trimming cost V 10 bases and J 3 bases, with 14 bases left between them. The CDR3 has 13 amino acids. Germline lookup yields CDR1 SGHTA and CDR2 FQGNSA.

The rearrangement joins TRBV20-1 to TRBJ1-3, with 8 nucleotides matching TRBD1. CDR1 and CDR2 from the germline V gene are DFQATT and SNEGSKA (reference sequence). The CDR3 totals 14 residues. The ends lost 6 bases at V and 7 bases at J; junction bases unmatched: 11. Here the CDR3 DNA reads TGCAGTGCGGACAGGGCATCGAGTAGGAACACCATATATTTT. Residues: CSADRASSRNTIYF.

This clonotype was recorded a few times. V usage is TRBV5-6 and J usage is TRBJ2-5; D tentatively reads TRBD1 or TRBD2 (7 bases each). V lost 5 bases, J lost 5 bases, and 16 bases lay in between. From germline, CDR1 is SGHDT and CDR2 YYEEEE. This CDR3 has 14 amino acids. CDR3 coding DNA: TGTGCCAGCAGAATGACAGGGAGGGTGGAGACCCAGTACTTC. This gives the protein CASRMTGRVETQYF.

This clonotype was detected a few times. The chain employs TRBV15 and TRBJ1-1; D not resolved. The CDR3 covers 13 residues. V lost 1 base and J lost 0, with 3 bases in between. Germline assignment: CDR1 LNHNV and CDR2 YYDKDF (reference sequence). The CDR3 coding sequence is TGTGCCACCAGCAGAGGGGTGAACACTGAAGCTTTCTTT. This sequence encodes CATSRGVNTEAFF.

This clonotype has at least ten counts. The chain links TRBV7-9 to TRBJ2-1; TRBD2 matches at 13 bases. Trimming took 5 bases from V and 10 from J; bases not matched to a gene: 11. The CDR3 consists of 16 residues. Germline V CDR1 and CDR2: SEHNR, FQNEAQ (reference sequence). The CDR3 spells CASSGGTSGVRPEQFF. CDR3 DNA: TGTGCCAGCAGCGGGGGGACTAGCGGGGTGAGGCCGGAGCAGTTCTTC.

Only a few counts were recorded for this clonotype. The CDR3 region is CASSFGTSRETQYF. CDR3 sequence (DNA): TGTGCCAGCAGCTTCGGGACATCGAGGGAGACCCAGTACTTC. The V gene is TRBV7-9, the J gene TRBJ2-5; a possible D gene is TRBD1 (6 bases). Trimming shortened V by 3 bases and J by 5 bases, and 13 bases separated the two germline ends. Per germline, CDR1 SEHNR and CDR2 FQNEAQ (reference sequence). This CDR3 has 14 residues.

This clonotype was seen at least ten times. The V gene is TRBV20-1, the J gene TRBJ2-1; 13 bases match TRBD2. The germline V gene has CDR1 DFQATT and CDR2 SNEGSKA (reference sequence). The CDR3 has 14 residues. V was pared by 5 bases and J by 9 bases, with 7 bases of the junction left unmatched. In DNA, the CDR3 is TGCAGTGCTTTTCTCGGGACTAGCGGGATTGAGCAGTTCTTC. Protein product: CSAFLGTSGIEQFF.

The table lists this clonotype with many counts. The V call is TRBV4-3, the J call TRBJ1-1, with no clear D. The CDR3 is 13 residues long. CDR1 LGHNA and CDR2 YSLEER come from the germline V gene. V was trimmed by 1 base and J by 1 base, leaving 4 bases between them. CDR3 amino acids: CASSQGRNTEAFF. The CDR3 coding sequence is TGCGCCAGCAGCCAAGGTCGGAACACTGAAGCTTTCTTT.

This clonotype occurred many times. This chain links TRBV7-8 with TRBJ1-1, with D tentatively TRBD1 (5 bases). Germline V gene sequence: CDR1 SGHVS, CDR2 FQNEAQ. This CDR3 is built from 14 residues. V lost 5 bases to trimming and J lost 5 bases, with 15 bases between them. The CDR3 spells CASSHGGVKTEAFF. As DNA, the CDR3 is TGTGCCAGCAGCCACGGGGGAGTAAAAACTGAAGCTTTCTTT.